Included here is one T cell receptor beta chain sequence, with context. As yet, its antigen is unknown. The data were obtained in a study of metastatic and nonmetastatic thyroid tumors. Background on the study: Thyroid patients, malignant and benign, had repertoires compared across blood and tumor or nodule tissue. The study's findings and limits: It was reported that TCR beta diversity was significantly higher in malignant thyroid tumors than benign nodules, in blood and tumor.

Patients had received no treatment of any kind before thyroid surgery. The CDR3 runs 14 residues. Trimming cost V 3 bases and J 9 bases, with 15 bases left between them. Original processing notes: Variation in CDR3 across clinicopathological groups served as the basis for constructing a distant-metastasis classifier in papillary thyroid cancer. MiXCR was used by TCRdb to re-call the PCR reads. TCRdb's processing, not the authors' own work, is the source of the V and J calls. This table holds approximately 12,000 clones, 31% found once. The sequence came from a female donor with papillary thyroid cancer or a benign thyroid nodule (not recorded which). Some clones in this sample may be carry-over from other donors' samples. The genes are TRBV12-3 or TRBV12-4 and TRBJ2-1; D uncertain. Sequencing was carried out using tumor tissue. CDR3 DNA: TGTGCCAGCAGTTTTATCACGGAGACGGGTGAGCAGTTCTTC. It translates to CASSFITETGEQFF.